Each of the 28 T cell receptor beta chains below was sequenced from the same sample in a study of cytomegalovirus exposure and HLA in healthy donors. The assay was immunoSEQ multiplex PCR, and TCRdb's table has in-frame clones only and misses some. Here the sample spans about 110,000 clones, about 90% being singletons. Sequencing was performed on PBMCs. The origin of the receptors is a woman aged 18-29 years in good health and CMV-seronegative.

This clone was picked up a small number of times. The rearrangement joins TRBV28 to TRBJ1-5; D remains ambiguous. The germline gives CDR1 MDHEN, CDR2 SYDVKM. The CDR3 length is 12 residues. V lost 4 bases to trimming and J lost 15 bases, with 16 bases between them. The CDR3 region is CASSSIALTSHF. The CDR3 nucleotides are TGTGCCAGCAGTTCCATAGCCCTTACCTCGCATTTT. Filled out from reference TRBV28 and TRBJ1-5, the complete variable domain reads DVKVTQSSRYLVKRTGEKVFLECVQDMDHENMFWYRQDPGLGLRLIYFSYDVKMKEKGDIPEGYSVSREKKERFSLILESASTNQTSMYLCASSSIALTSHFGDGTRLSIL.

The gene calls are TRBV4-3 and TRBJ2-7, with D maybe TRBD1 (7 bases). Germline values: CDR1 LGHNA, CDR2 YSLEER. Trimming left V 1 base short and J 1 base short, with 11 bases between. The CDR3 length is 15 residues. For the CDR3, the DNA is TGCGCCAGCAGCCAAGGCGGGGACAGATCCTACGAGCAGTACTTC. Protein sequence: CASSQGGDRSYEQYF.

This chain joins TRBV10-3 and TRBJ2-7, with a tentative D call TRBD1 (5 bases). The germline gives CDR1 ENHRY, CDR2 SYGVKD. This CDR3 has 12 residues. The V end was cut by 8 bases, the J end by 7 bases, with 15 bases between. Written as DNA, the CDR3 is TGTGCCATCGGTCCAGGGTTACTGGAGCAGTACTTC. Its protein product is CAIGPGLLEQYF.

About this clone: The sample holds other DNA sequences that translate to the same CDR3. J is TRBJ1-5 and V is TRBV7-8; possible D gene TRBD1, 6 bases. Germline assignment: CDR1 SGHVS and CDR2 FQNEAQ. This CDR3 spans 14 amino acids. The V gene lost 2 bases and the J gene lost 2 bases, with 7 bases spanning the gap. In DNA, the CDR3 is TGTGCCAGCAGCTTATCAGGGGGCAATCAGCCCCAGCATTTT. This encodes CASSLSGGNQPQHF. Full variable domain (outside the CDR3, taken from reference TRBV7-8 and TRBJ1-5): GAGVSQSPRYKVAKRGQDVALRCDPISGHVSLFWYQQALGQGPEFLTYFQNEAQLDKSGLPSDRFFAERPEGSVSTLKIQRTQQEDSAVYLCASSLSGGNQPQHFGDGTRLSIL.

The chain employs TRBV5-6 and TRBJ2-5; D may be TRBD1 (6 bases). The CDR3 covers 14 residues. Trimming removed 4 bases from V and 4 bases from J, with 14 bases in between. Germline V lookup: CDR1 SGHDT, CDR2 YYEEEE. The CDR3 loop reads CASSRTGQGETQYF. CDR3 nucleotides: TGTGCCAGCAGCCGAACAGGGCAAGGAGAGACCCAGTACTTC.

The chain links TRBV5-1 to TRBJ2-7, with D perhaps TRBD1 (7 bases). The CDR3 sequence is 15 residues long. The V gene lost 0 bases and the J gene lost 4 bases, with 14 bases spanning the gap. Germline V CDR1 and CDR2: SGHRS, YFSETQ. The chain's CDR3 is CASSLASGGTYEQYF. In DNA form, the CDR3 reads TGCGCCAGCAGCTTGGCATCAGGGGGGACTTACGAGCAGTACTTC.

This clone was seen a single time. The CDR3 spells CASSQDLRDREETQYF. As DNA, the CDR3 is TGTGCCAGCAGCCAAGACCTCCGGGACAGGGAAGAGACCCAGTACTTC. V and J are TRBV14 and TRBJ2-5; TRBD1 matches 9 bases. J was trimmed by 3 bases and V by 0 bases; bases with no gene match: 5. The CDR3 has 16 residues. Germline CDR1 is SGHDN and CDR2 is FVKESK.

The chain carries TRBV28 and TRBJ2-6, with 11 bases matching TRBD1. With V trimmed by 5 bases and J by 4 bases, 16 bases remained unmatched. In germline, CDR1 is MDHEN, CDR2 SYDVKM. This CDR3 comprises 20 residues. DNA for the CDR3: TGTGCCAGCAGTCCTACCTCACGGACAGGGGGCGCGGAGGGGGCCAACGTCCTGACTTTC. Its protein product is CASSPTSRTGGAEGANVLTF.

This rearrangement joins TRBV5-3 to TRBJ2-2; 8 nucleotides align to TRBD1. TRBV5-3 is an ORF for which the function is uncertain. J lost 6 bases, V lost 0 bases, and 4 bases had no gene match. The CDR3 has 15 residues. This chain's CDR3 is CARSLEDRESGELFF. The CDR3 nucleotides read TGTGCCAGAAGCTTGGAGGACAGGGAATCCGGGGAGCTGTTTTTT.

This chain connects TRBV28 to TRBJ2-3; possible D gene TRBD2, 6 bases. Trimming took off 5 bases at V and 2 bases at J, with 14 bases between the two ends. CDR3 length equals 15 residues. CDR1 MDHEN and CDR2 SYDVKM come from the germline V gene. This chain's CDR3 is CASSPGDRITDTQYF. In nucleotides, the CDR3 is TGTGCCAGCAGTCCGGGAGACAGAATCACAGATACGCAGTATTTT.

The rearrangement links TRBV12-5 to TRBJ2-3; 7 positions match TRBD1. Losses at the gene ends were 3 bases for V and 2 bases for J; bases not matched to a gene: 5. The V gene's germline CDR1 is LGHNT and CDR2 FRNRAP. CDR3 size: 15 residues. This chain's CDR3 is CASGLGQAHTDTQYF. CDR3 DNA: TGTGCTAGTGGTTTAGGACAGGCACACACAGATACGCAGTATTTT.

The V gene is TRBV9, the J gene TRBJ2-5; TRBD2 is a possible D gene (6 bases). Germline CDR1 SGDLS, CDR2 YYNGEE. The CDR3 is 14 amino acids. Trimming stripped 4 bases from V and 4 bases from J, with 14 bases between. CDR3 sequence reads: CASSRPQGGETQYF. CDR3 bases: TGTGCCAGCAGCAGACCCCAGGGAGGAGAGACCCAGTACTTC.

The chain couples TRBV27 to TRBJ2-1, with D perhaps TRBD2 (6 bases). This CDR3 has 14 amino acids. Trimming removed 1 base from V and 7 bases from J, with 11 bases in between. Germline assignment: CDR1 MNHEY and CDR2 SMNVEV (reference sequence). The CDR3 protein is CASSLYRSGNEQFF. In nucleotides, the CDR3 is TGTGCCAGCAGTTTATATCGAAGCGGGAATGAGCAGTTCTTC.

J is TRBJ1-2 and V is TRBV19; possibly TRBD1 for D (5 bases). V was trimmed by 5 bases and J by 4 bases, leaving 17 bases between them. This CDR3 has 15 residues. Per germline, CDR1 LNHDA and CDR2 SQIVND (reference sequence). DNA of the CDR3: TGTGCCAGTAGTCCTCGGGGGGTAGCAGGCTATGGCTACACCTTC. Encoded protein: CASSPRGVAGYGYTF.

The CDR3 DNA reads as TGTGCCAGCCGGGACAGCCCCAAAAGTAATGAAAAACTGTTTTTT. Encoded protein: CASRDSPKSNEKLFF. This chain uses TRBV6-6 with TRBJ1-4, with TRBD1 identical over 7 bases. J was trimmed by 4 bases and V by 8 bases; bases with no gene match: 10. Germline V lookup: CDR1 MNHNY, CDR2 SVGAGI (reference sequence). The CDR3 contains 15 residues.

This chain links TRBV4-1 with TRBJ2-5; TRBD1 agrees at 7 bases. V shed 2 bases, J shed 5 bases, and the junction held 8 bases outside the gene matches. Germline assignment: CDR1 MGHRA and CDR2 YSYEKL. This CDR3 comprises 15 residues. The CDR3 DNA is TGCGCCAGCAGCCAAAGACAGGGTCAAATGGAGACCCAGTACTTC. This codes for CASSQRQGQMETQYF.

This clone was observed once. The rearrangement links TRBV27 to TRBJ2-7; TRBD2 aligns across 11 bases. J was trimmed by 6 bases and V by 5 bases; bases with no gene match: 12. CDR3 size: 16 residues. The germline V gene encodes CDR1 MNHEY and CDR2 SMNVEV (reference sequence). The CDR3 nucleotides read TGTGCCAGCAGTCCGGCCGGGGTTAGCGGGAGGGCCGAGCAGTACTTC. This codes for CASSPAGVSGRAEQYF.

The V and J genes are TRBV7-9 and TRBJ2-7; maybe TRBD1 (5 bases). Germline CDR1 is SEHNR and CDR2 is FQNEAQ (reference sequence). With 7 bases removed from V and 2 bases from J, the gap between germline ends came to 15 bases. CDR3 length equals 14 residues. The CDR3 here is CASIPGRGPYEQYF. CDR3 in DNA: TGTGCCAGCATCCCGGGTAGGGGTCCCTACGAGCAGTACTTC. The whole variable domain, filled in from reference TRBV7-9 and TRBJ2-7, reads DTGVSQNPRHKITKRGQNVTFRCDPISEHNRLYWYRQTLGQGPEFLTYFQNEAQLEKSRLLSDRFSAERPKGSFSTLEIQRTEQGDSAMYLCASIPGRGPYEQYFGPGTRLTVT.

The chain links TRBV19 to TRBJ2-3; D call uncertain. The CDR3 sequence is 12 residues long. The germline V gene encodes CDR1 LNHDA and CDR2 SQIVND (reference sequence). Trimming stripped 10 bases from V and 6 bases from J, with 14 bases between. The CDR3 bases are TGTGCCACGGCAAATAGCTTTGATACGCAGTATTTT. Translating it yields CATANSFDTQYF.

This clone was observed a single time. The chain joins TRBV5-1 to TRBJ2-1; a weak D match, TRBD2 (6 bases). Trimming shortened V by 4 bases and J by 0 bases, and 20 bases separated the two germline ends. The CDR3 spans 18 residues. Germline V CDR1 and CDR2: SGHRS, YFSETQ. The CDR3 DNA reads as TGCGCCAGCAGCGGACCCGGGACTCACCTGAGCTCCTACAATGAGCAGTTCTTC. It yields the protein CASSGPGTHLSSYNEQFF.

Only one count was recorded for this clone. The CDR3 reads CASSSRHLTARNEQFF. DNA for the CDR3: TGTGCCAGCAGCTCAAGACACCTGACAGCCCGGAATGAGCAGTTCTTC. This sequence joins TRBV7-6 and TRBJ2-1; a weak D match, TRBD1 (5 bases). The CDR3 is 16 amino acids. CDR1 is SGHVS, CDR2 FNYEAQ, per germline. V lost 4 bases and J lost 7, with 20 bases in between.

The chain has TRBV7-8 and TRBJ2-2; no firm D call. The CDR3 is 13 residues long. Trimming removed 2 bases from V and 4 bases from J, with 5 bases in between. The germline CDR1 and CDR2 sequences are SGHVS and FQNEAQ. For the CDR3, the DNA is TGTGCCAGCAGCTTATCTCCCACCGGGGAGCTGTTTTTT. This codes for CASSLSPTGELFF.

This chain links TRBV15 with TRBJ2-7; no clear D. The CDR3 sequence is 13 residues long. The germline CDR1 and CDR2 sequences are LNHNV and YYDKDF (reference sequence). V lost 5 bases to trimming and J lost 9 bases, with 17 bases between them. The CDR3 loop reads CATSGNDWRGQYF. The CDR3 DNA reads as TGTGCCACCAGCGGTAATGACTGGCGCGGGCAGTACTTC.

V gene TRBV29-1 combines with J gene TRBJ2-3, with D possibly being TRBD2 (6 bases). The V gene lost 7 bases and the J gene lost 3 bases, with 17 bases spanning the gap. CDR3 length: 14 residues. Germline CDR1 is SQVTM and CDR2 is ANQGSEA. Written as DNA, the CDR3 is TGCAGCGCAGAAAGCGGGTGGGGGACAGATACGCAGTATTTT. Encoded protein: CSAESGWGTDTQYF.

The gene calls are TRBV5-8 and TRBJ1-2; the D gene is possibly TRBD1 (6 bases). CDR3 length equals 14 residues. V lost 5 bases, J lost 3 bases, and 14 bases lay in between. Looked up from germline, CDR1 is SGHTS and CDR2 is YDEGEE. The CDR3 loop is CASRIVRQDYGYTF. The CDR3 DNA reads as TGTGCCAGCAGGATCGTTCGACAGGACTATGGCTACACCTTC.

The chain combines TRBV19 with TRBJ1-1; possible D gene TRBD1, 6 bases. V lost 6 bases to trimming and J lost 1 base, with 9 bases between them. Looked up from germline, CDR1 is LNHDA and CDR2 is SQIVND (reference sequence). There are 13 residues in the CDR3. The CDR3 nucleotides read TGTGCCAGTAGCACAGGGCGGAACACTGAAGCTTTCTTT. It codes for CASSTGRNTEAFF.

This clone was detected once. The CDR3 region is CASSQPSTEAFF. The CDR3 DNA reads TGCGCCAGCAGTCAACCGAGCACTGAAGCTTTCTTT. The gene calls are TRBV23-1 and TRBJ1-1; no firm D call. TRBV23-1 qualifies as an ORF whose function is uncertain. V shed 2 bases and J shed 4 bases, with 5 bases lying between them. The CDR3 spans 12 residues.

V gene TRBV28 combines with J gene TRBJ2-1; the match to TRBD2 covers 13 bases. The CDR3 is 13 amino acids. After removal of 6 bases from V and 7 bases from J, the junction contained 0 bases not matched to a gene. CDR1 MDHEN and CDR2 SYDVKM come from the germline V gene. The CDR3 region has the DNA TGTGCCAGCAGACTAGCGGGAGGGAATGAGCAGTTCTTC. Translated: CASRLAGGNEQFF.